This T cell receptor (beta chain) appears in the sequencing data of a study of T-cell memory formation after mild COVID-19. Study results and limitations: Pre-infection memory carried some responding clones, suggesting that cross-reactive memory joined.

TCRdb reprocessed the 5' RACE reads via MiXCR and lists one record per CDR3 protein. Here the sample spans hundreds of thousands of distinct CDR3 sequences, about 15% being singletons. This clonotype has more than one count but fewer than ten. Its antigen is not identified. The junction shows a germline mismatch at one end, possibly a read error. This CDR3 contains 11 residues. CDR1 and CDR2 (germline): SNHLY, FYNNEI. The receptor was isolated from a man younger than 35 who had mild COVID-19 (a few samples of this study predate the infection). Cell type and time point are not known. The sequencing sample was made of PBMCs or a T cell subset sorted from them (not recorded which). The chain uses TRBV2 and TRBJ2-7, with D perhaps TRBD2 (7 bases). Here the CDR3 reads CASSERGGHLF. CDR3 bases: TGTGCCAGCAGTGAAAGGGGGGGGCACCTCTTC.